This TCR beta chain was found in a study of T-cell reconstitution after alpha-beta-depleted transplantation in children. This sample's TCRbeta library carried unique molecular identifier barcodes. TCRdb itself ran the PCR reads through MiXCR, one entry per CDR3 protein. The sample lists almost 250,000 distinct CDR3 sequences; roughly 26% were seen once. Germline CDR1 is DFQATT and CDR2 is SNEGSKA (reference sequence). V was pared by 0 bases and J by 5 bases, with 20 bases between. There are 16 residues in the CDR3. General observations from the study: T-cell counts and diversity at one year post-transplant came mainly from newly produced T cells. Reportedly, alpha-beta T cells present about two months post-transplant originated from several hundred expanded clones of graft origin. Surviving recipient T cells and thymic progenitors produced the high day-60 TCRbeta diversity seen in some patients.

On this clonotype itself: The antigen remains undetermined.

Specimen: PBMCs, collected before TCRalphabeta/CD19-depleted stem cell transplant. The chain uses TRBV20-1 and TRBJ2-7; D unclear. This receptor was obtained from a girl aged 2 to 9 with Fanconi anemia, due to receive a stem cell transplant. CDR3 DNA sequence: TGCAGTGCTAGAGATAAAAGGGTAGGGATTAGGGACGAGCAGTACTTC. Encoded protein: CSARDKRVGIRDEQYF.